This record looks at one TCR beta chain sequence and its context. This sample is part of a study of blood T cell repertoires in COVID-19. The study counted Cohort 3 donors as recovered given two negative PCRs, clearance, or symptom resolution. This CDR3 contains 18 residues. CDR1 and CDR2 from the germline V gene are SGHRS and YFSETQ. The ends lost 1 base at V and 3 bases at J; junction bases unmatched: 16. Authors' analysis steps: Amplification from reference gene primers served as the basis for estimated nucleated cell counts. Clones were sequenced by immunoSEQ multiplex PCR, and TCRdb holds only the in-frame ones, with some missing. V and J calls plus clone size are reproduced from that table; the DNA served to infer D and trimming. The sample lists approximately 400,000 clones, about 87% occurring once.

The origin of this receptor is a man in his thirties or forties who had recovered from COVID-19. The J gene is TRBJ2-7, the V gene TRBV5-1; 7 positions agree with TRBD1. The sequencing input was PBMCs or T cells enriched from blood (not recorded which). The DNA of the CDR3 is TGCGCCAGCAGCTTGTCCGGGACAGACATCCCCTTATACTACGAGCAGTACTTC. This encodes CASSLSGTDIPLYYEQYF.